This T cell receptor (beta chain) was identified in a study of shared clonotypes between healthy human individuals. Terminally differentiated effector memory CD45RA+ cells were excluded from the naive CD8 cells, which were CD45RO-negative and positively selected for CCR7. Per the original methods: There were no quality scores in the junction-only immunoSEQ sequences, so filtering differed. TCRdb keeps only in-frame clones here, not all; method: immunoSEQ multiplex PCR. The DNA gave D and trimming, while V, J and clone size come from that table. This table has approximately 1.9 million clones, around 95% appearing once. CDR3 length equals 17 residues. The V and J ends lost 0 bases and 9 bases, in that order; junction bases with no gene match: 13. The V gene's germline CDR1 is PRHDT and CDR2 FYEKMQ (reference sequence).

The receptor's source is a young man in good health. Some clones in this sample may be carry-over from other donors' samples. The material sequenced was naive CD8+ T cells from PBMCs. The chain couples TRBV13 to TRBJ2-1; TRBD2 matches at 8 bases. The CDR3 DNA is TGTGCCAGCAGCTTAGGTGGGTCGGGACTAGGTTGGAGTGAGCAGTTCTTC. Translation: CASSLGGSGLGWSEQFF.